This T cell receptor beta chain was recovered during a study of blood T cell repertoires in COVID-19. Study-level background: Both acute and convalescent COVID-19 samples were obtained from the United States, Italy and Spain. T cells, B-cell-depleted T cells, or PBMCs supplied cDNA or gDNA.

This CDR3 region has 15 residues. Losses at the gene ends were 6 bases for V and 8 bases for J; bases not matched to a gene: 8. Germline CDR1 SGHTA, CDR2 FQGNSA. In the authors' methods: Amplification of reference gene primers provided the estimated nucleated cell counts. Profiled with immunoSEQ multiplex PCR; TCRdb holds only in-frame clones, not every one. V and J calls and clone size come straight from that table; D and trimming were deduced from the DNA. The sample consists of about 410,000 clones, approximately 89% of them appearing once. Seattle-derived patients entered the study during active infection and were followed longitudinally.

Sequencing input: peripheral blood. The chain couples TRBV7-2 to TRBJ1-4, with TRBD1 matching over 11 bases. The clonotype comes from a woman in her 40s with COVID-19, enrolled during active disease. CDR3 sequence reads: CASRATGTGGEKLFF. In nucleotides, the CDR3 is TGTGCCAGCAGGGCTACCGGGACAGGGGGAGAAAAACTGTTTTTT.